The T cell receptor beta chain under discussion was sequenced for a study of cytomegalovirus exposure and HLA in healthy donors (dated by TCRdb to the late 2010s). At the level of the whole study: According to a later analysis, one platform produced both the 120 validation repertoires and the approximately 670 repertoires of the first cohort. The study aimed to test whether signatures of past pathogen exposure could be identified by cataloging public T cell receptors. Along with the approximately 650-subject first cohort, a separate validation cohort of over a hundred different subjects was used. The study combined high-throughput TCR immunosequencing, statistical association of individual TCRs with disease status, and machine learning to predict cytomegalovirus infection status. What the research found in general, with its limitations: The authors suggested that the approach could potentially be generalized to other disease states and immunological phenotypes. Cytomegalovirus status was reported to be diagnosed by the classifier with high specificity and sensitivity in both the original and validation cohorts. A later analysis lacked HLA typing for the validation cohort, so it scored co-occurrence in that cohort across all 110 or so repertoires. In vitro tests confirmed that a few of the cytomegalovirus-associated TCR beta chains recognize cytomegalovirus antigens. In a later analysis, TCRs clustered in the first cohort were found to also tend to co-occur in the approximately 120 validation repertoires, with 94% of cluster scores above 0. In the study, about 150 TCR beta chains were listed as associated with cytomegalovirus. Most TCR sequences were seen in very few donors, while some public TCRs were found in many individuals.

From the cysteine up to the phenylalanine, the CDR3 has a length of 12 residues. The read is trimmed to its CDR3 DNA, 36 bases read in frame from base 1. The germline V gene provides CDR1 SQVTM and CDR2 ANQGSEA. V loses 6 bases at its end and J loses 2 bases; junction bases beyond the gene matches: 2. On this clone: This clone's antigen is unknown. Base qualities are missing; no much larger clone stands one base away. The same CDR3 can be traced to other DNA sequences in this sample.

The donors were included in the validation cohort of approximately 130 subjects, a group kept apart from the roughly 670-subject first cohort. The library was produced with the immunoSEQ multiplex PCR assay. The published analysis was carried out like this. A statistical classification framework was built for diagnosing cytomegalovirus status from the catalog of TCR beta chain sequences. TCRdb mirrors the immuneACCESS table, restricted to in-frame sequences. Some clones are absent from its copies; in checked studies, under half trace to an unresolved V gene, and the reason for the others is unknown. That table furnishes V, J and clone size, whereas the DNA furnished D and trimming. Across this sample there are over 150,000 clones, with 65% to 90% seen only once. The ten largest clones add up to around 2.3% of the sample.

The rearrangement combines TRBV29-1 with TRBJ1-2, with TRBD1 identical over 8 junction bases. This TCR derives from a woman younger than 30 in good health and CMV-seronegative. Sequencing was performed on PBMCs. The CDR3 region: CSVGQGNYGYTF. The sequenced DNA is TGCAGCGTAGGACAGGGAAACTATGGCTACACCTTC. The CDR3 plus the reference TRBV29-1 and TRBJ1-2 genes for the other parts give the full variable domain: SAVISQKPSRDICQRGTSLTIQCQVDSQVTMMFWYRQQPGQSLTLIATANQGSEATYESGFVIDKFPISRPNLTFSTLTVSNMSPEDSSIYLCSVGQGNYGYTFGSGTRLTVV.